These T cell receptor beta chains were read from a single sample in a study of neoadjuvant anti-PD-1 for oral cavity cancer. Produced via immunoSEQ multiplex PCR; TCRdb's table is partial and in-frame only. The profile shows about 6,700 clones, around 82% of them singletons. This sample comprised PBMCs, obtained before nivolumab (anti-PD-1) treatment. All receptors come from a person between 40 and 85 years old with oral cavity squamous cell carcinoma. Both conserved end residues are part of each CDR3. Each record gives: V gene, clone size, J gene, D gene, CDR3 DNA, CDR3 protein. D genes are given only for firm matches. Only part of the rows carry a size: once, few, many, or a class if the clone is expanded.

TRBV2	NA	TRBJ1-2	NA	TGTGCCAGCAGTGTGGGCAGTAACTATGGCTACACCTTC	CASSVGSNYGYTF
TRBV14	few	TRBJ1-4	NA	TGTGCCAGCAGCCATGGGGGAATTGCTAATGAAAAACTGTTTTTT	CASSHGGIANEKLFF
TRBV7-8	NA	TRBJ2-3	TRBD1	TGTGCCAGCAGTCGACAGGGGGTGGAGCATACGCAGTATTTT	CASSRQGVEHTQYF
TRBV15	NA	TRBJ1-4	NA	TGTGCCACCAGCAGAGTTATAGGAAATGAAAAACTGTTTTTT	CATSRVIGNEKLFF
TRBV11-2	NA	TRBJ2-3	NA	TGTGCCAGCAGCTTAGTAGGCAGGAGCACAGATACGCAGTATTTT	CASSLVGRSTDTQYF
TRBV9	NA	TRBJ2-5	NA	TGTGCCAGCAGCGTAGGGACACTACCACAAGAGACCCAGTACTTC	CASSVGTLPQETQYF
TRBV9	NA	TRBJ2-5	NA	TGTGCCAGCAGCGTAGCGGCTAGCGAGGAGACCCAGTACTTC	CASSVAASEETQYF
TRBV10-3	NA	TRBJ1-4	NA	TGTGCCATCAAATTCAGGAAATCACGAGAAAAACTGTTTTTT	CAIKFRKSREKLFF
TRBV5-8	NA	TRBJ1-2	NA	TGTGCCAGCAGCGTCGACCCCTTCGGGGGCTACACCTTC	CASSVDPFGGYTF
TRBV4-1	few	TRBJ1-5	NA	TGCGCCAGCAGCCAAAATATCTATGGTGGAGCGAATAATCAGCCCCAGCATTTT	CASSQNIYGGANNQPQHF
TRBV7-6	NA	TRBJ2-5	NA	TGTGCCAGCAGTTCACCCACGGGAGCCCAAGAGACCCAGTACTTC	CASSSPTGAQETQYF